This passage covers 22 T cell receptor beta chains from one sample sequenced in a study of identical twins. TCRdb redid the calling of the 5' RACE reads with MiXCR, one entry per CDR3 protein. The sample has about 250,000 distinct CDR3 sequences, approximately 8% seen once. These data also featured in a second study, about yellow fever vaccine responses in identical twins.

What was sequenced was CD8+ T cells sorted from blood. Receptors were obtained from a woman younger than 30 in good health.

Written as DNA, the CDR3 is TGTGCCAGCAGTCCCCGGCGTAGCGGTAGCACAGATACGCAGTATTTT. It specifies CASSPRRSGSTDTQYF. The V call is TRBV28, the J call TRBJ2-3; D might be TRBD2 (6 bases). V was pared by 5 bases and J by 0 bases, with 15 bases between. There are 16 residues in the CDR3. Germline values: CDR1 MDHEN, CDR2 SYDVKM.

This clonotype was counted at least ten times. At one end the junction does not follow the germline gene, possibly because of a read error. The chain is built from TRBV10-1 and TRBJ2-1, with TRBD1 matching over 9 bases. The CDR3 consists of 13 residues. Germline lookup yields CDR1 WNHNN and CDR2 SYGVQD (reference sequence). DNA of the CDR3: TGCGCCACCAGTGAGACAGGGGGGGATGAGCAGTTCTTC. Translation gives CATSETGGDEQFF.

This clonotype has at least ten counts. This chain uses TRBV20-1 with TRBJ2-7; 7 nucleotides line up with TRBD2. V was pared by 0 bases and J by 0 bases, with 5 bases of the junction left unmatched. Germline values: CDR1 DFQATT, CDR2 SNEGSKA (reference sequence). This CDR3 contains 15 residues. In DNA form, the CDR3 reads TGCAGTGCTAGAGATCGGGGGGTAAGCTCCTACGAGCAGTACTTC. Translating gives CSARDRGVSSYEQYF.

This clonotype appeared many times. V usage is TRBV5-5 and J usage is TRBJ2-1, with TRBD2 identical over 7 bases. Germline CDR1 and CDR2: SGHKS and YYEKEE (reference sequence). The CDR3 loop spans 16 amino acids. J gave up 1 base and V 4 bases, and 8 bases lay outside the gene matches. CDR3 loop: CASSHGRRESYNEQFF. The CDR3 bases are TGTGCCAGCAGCCATGGGCGGCGGGAGTCCTACAATGAGCAGTTCTTC.

This clonotype showed up many times. V is TRBV3-1 and J is TRBJ2-7, with D perhaps matching TRBD1 (5 bases). Germline lookup yields CDR1 LGHDT and CDR2 YNNKEL (reference sequence). This CDR3 contains 15 residues. V lost 0 bases and J lost 2, with 11 bases in between. Written as DNA, the CDR3 is TGTGCCAGCAGCCAAGATCTGGACACAGCCTACGAGCAGTACTTC. This codes for CASSQDLDTAYEQYF.

The CDR3 DNA follows: TGTGCCAGCAGCCATGAGGAGCGGGCGGGGGATACGCAGTATTTT. Its translation is CASSHEERAGDTQYF. J is TRBJ2-3 and V is TRBV7-9; the D gene is possibly TRBD2 (6 bases). Germline values: CDR1 SEHNR, CDR2 FQNEAQ (reference sequence). The V end was cut by 5 bases, the J end by 6 bases, with 18 bases between. This CDR3 is 15 amino acids long.

A few counts support this clonotype. The chain employs TRBV27 and TRBJ2-1; D not certain. There are 14 residues in the CDR3. Per germline, CDR1 MNHEY and CDR2 SMNVEV (reference sequence). The ends were cut back, 1 base at V and 8 bases at J, with 12 bases in the middle. This CDR3 is CASSLYMGGDEQFF. The CDR3 DNA reads TGTGCCAGCAGTTTATACATGGGTGGCGATGAGCAGTTCTTC.

Many counts were recorded for this clonotype. The rearrangement uses TRBV5-4 and TRBJ2-1; 7 bases match TRBD1. The CDR3 has 13 residues. V dropped 4 bases and J dropped 3; count of bases not matched to a gene: 1. CDR1 is SGHNT, CDR2 YYREEE, per germline (reference sequence). The CDR3 sequence is CASSRDSYNEQFF. The CDR3 DNA reads TGTGCCAGCAGCAGGGACAGCTACAATGAGCAGTTCTTC.

This clonotype occurred many times. This chain links TRBV4-1 with TRBJ2-1, with D perhaps matching TRBD2 (6 bases). CDR3 size: 17 residues. Germline CDR1 MGHRA, CDR2 YSYEKL. With 0 bases removed from V and 1 base from J, the gap between germline ends came to 13 bases. CDR3 in DNA: TGCGCCAGCAGCCAAGATCATGGGGGGAGATCCTACAATGAGCAGTTCTTC. Residues: CASSQDHGGRSYNEQFF.

This clonotype was seen more than once but under ten times. The chain uses TRBV27 and TRBJ2-1, with D possibly being TRBD2 (6 bases). CDR3 size: 14 residues. From germline, CDR1 is MNHEY and CDR2 SMNVEV (reference sequence). The V end was cut by 6 bases, the J end by 5 bases, with 14 bases between. The CDR3 is CASSFGGAHNEQFF. In DNA, the CDR3 is TGTGCCAGCAGCTTCGGAGGGGCCCACAATGAGCAGTTCTTC.

This clonotype was counted ten times or more. CDR3 sequence: CASSPGGTWTKNIQYF. The DNA for the CDR3 is TGTGCCAGCAGCCCAGGGGGCACTTGGACCAAAAACATTCAGTACTTC. The chain couples TRBV3-1 to TRBJ2-4; 8 nucleotides agree with TRBD1. The J segment lost 2 bases and the V segment lost 4 bases, leaving 7 bases of the junction unmatched. CDR3 size: 16 residues. The germline V gene has CDR1 LGHDT and CDR2 YNNKEL (reference sequence).

The sample holds many counts of this clonotype. The chain recombines TRBV28 with TRBJ2-7, with D unclear. Trimming cost V 5 bases and J 3 bases, with 11 bases left between them. Germline CDR1 is MDHEN and CDR2 is SYDVKM. This CDR3 contains 13 residues. The CDR3 region has the DNA TGTGCCAGCAGTCTAGGGCCACTCTACGAGCAGTACTTC. Translating it yields CASSLGPLYEQYF.

CDR3 sequence (DNA): TGTGCCACCAACAGGGGCCGCTCCTCCGAGACCCAGTACTTC. It is translated as CATNRGRSSETQYF. The chain uses TRBV28 and TRBJ2-5; 7 bases agree with TRBD1. The CDR3 length is 14 residues. The V gene's germline CDR1 is MDHEN and CDR2 SYDVKM. Unmatched junction bases numbered 13, after V lost 10 bases and J lost 5 bases.

This clonotype was detected only a few times. This rearrangement joins TRBV12-3 or TRBV12-4 to TRBJ1-2; tentative D call: TRBD1 (6 bases). This CDR3 is built from 13 residues. V was pared by 3 bases and J by 3 bases, with 8 bases between. The CDR3 coding sequence is TGTGCCAGCAGTTTCCAGGGGTACTATGGCTACACCTTC. Protein sequence: CASSFQGYYGYTF.

This clonotype was seen many times. The V call is TRBV7-9, the J call TRBJ1-2, with 9 bases matching TRBD1. The V and J ends lost 4 bases and 6 bases, in that order; junction bases with no gene match: 6. The CDR3 has 14 residues. CDR1 and CDR2 from the germline V gene are SEHNR and FQNEAQ (reference sequence). The CDR3 loop reads CASSYTGGIDGYTF. The CDR3 DNA follows: TGTGCCAGCAGCTACACAGGGGGCATCGATGGCTACACCTTC.

The chain uses TRBV29-1 and TRBJ2-7; TRBD2 might be the D (6 bases). Deletions cut 2 bases from V and 2 bases from J, with 16 bases between. The CDR3 has 15 residues. CDR1 is SQVTM, CDR2 ANQGSEA, per germline. The CDR3 DNA reads as TGCAGCGTTGAATTTGCGGAGGGCCCGACCTACGAGCAGTACTTC. This codes for CSVEFAEGPTYEQYF.

V usage is TRBV18 and J usage is TRBJ1-4; D gene ambiguous. The V gene's germline CDR1 is KGHSH and CDR2 LQKENI. Trimming removed 6 bases from V and 0 bases from J, with 2 bases in between. The length of the CDR3 is 12 residues. The CDR3 here is CASSSTNEKLFF. In nucleotides, the CDR3 is TGTGCCAGCTCCTCAACTAATGAAAAACTGTTTTTT.

This clonotype has a count of ten or more. This chain uses TRBV10-2 with TRBJ2-1; 10 bases match TRBD2. The V gene's germline CDR1 is WSHSY and CDR2 SAAADI. The CDR3 consists of 18 residues. V trimming: 5 bases; J trimming: 7 bases; junction bases outside the gene matches: 17. The CDR3 DNA reads TGCGCCAGCAGTCAAAGGGCTAGCGGGGGAATCCTGAGGAATGAGCAGTTCTTC. This codes for CASSQRASGGILRNEQFF.

In this sample, this clonotype turned up a few times. The chain couples TRBV25-1 to TRBJ2-3; 8 nucleotides line up with TRBD1. V lost 4 bases to trimming and J lost 3 bases; unmatched junction nucleotides: 3. Germline V gene data show CDR1 as MGHDK and CDR2 as SYGVNS. CDR3 length equals 14 residues. Here the CDR3 reads CASSGTGLTDTQYF. DNA for the CDR3: TGTGCCAGCAGTGGGACAGGGCTAACAGATACGCAGTATTTT.

The J gene is TRBJ2-1, the V gene TRBV7-6, with D possibly being TRBD2 (7 bases). This CDR3 is built from 13 residues. The V and J ends lost 3 bases and 9 bases respectively, with 12 bases between them. Germline-derived CDR1 and CDR2 are SGHVS and FNYEAQ. CDR3 nucleotides: TGTGCCAGCAGCTTGGGGGCGGGAGTTGAGCAGTTCTTC. This encodes CASSLGAGVEQFF.

This clonotype was detected only a few times. The chain employs TRBV9 and TRBJ1-6; the D gene is possibly TRBD1 (5 bases). Deletions cut 0 bases from V and 8 bases from J, with 12 bases between. The CDR3 sequence is 15 residues long. Germline loops: CDR1 SGDLS, CDR2 YYNGEE. This chain's CDR3 is CASSVAFGGDSPLHF. The CDR3 nucleotides read TGTGCCAGCAGCGTAGCTTTTGGGGGGGATTCACCCCTCCACTTT.

The V and J genes are TRBV24-1 and TRBJ2-7; unclear D gene. V gave up 4 bases and J gave up 3 bases, with 6 bases separating them. Germline CDR1 reads KGHDR; CDR2 reads SFDVKD. This CDR3 comprises 12 residues. The CDR3 sequence is CATSEEHYEQYF. The CDR3 DNA sequence: TGTGCCACCAGTGAGGAGCACTACGAGCAGTACTTC.